The clone carrying this TCR beta chain is medium-sized within its sample. Its cognate antigen is unknown. The CDR3 has 14 residues. With V trimmed by 6 bases and J by 9 bases, 8 bases remained unmatched. CDR1 is MDHEN, CDR2 SYDVKM, per germline. Sample time point: sample taken at primary tumor resection. Whole RNA was taken from tumor, nontumor lung or frozen PBMC; it was then sequenced unsorted. TCRdb analysed the 5' RACE reads with MiXCR anew, one entry per CDR3 protein. The sample includes about 27,000 distinct CDR3 sequences, approximately 6.5% of them seen just once. This sample stems from a study of spatial heterogeneity in lung cancer. Study in general: Matched bulk RNA-seq yielded a T cell transcriptional module score. Counts of TCR transcripts in tumor regions correlated strongly with that score.

Findings and limits, study-wide: How many expanded intratumoral alpha and beta TCRs were present tracked the tumor mutation count, which was a count of nonsynonymous mutations.

The sequence was collected from a male donor with early-stage non-small cell lung cancer. The material was lung tumor tissue, obtained at surgery. The rearrangement joins TRBV28 to TRBJ2-1, with TRBD1 matching over 10 bases. The CDR3 region is CASRPPWTGGEQFF. In nucleotides, the CDR3 is TGTGCCAGCAGACCACCTTGGACAGGGGGTGAGCAGTTCTTC.